Following are 20 T cell receptor beta chains from one sample sequenced in a study of OX40 agonist ivuxolimab in advanced cancers. Clones were sequenced by immunoSEQ multiplex PCR, and TCRdb holds only the in-frame ones, with some missing. The repertoire includes tens of thousands of clones, about 90% of them detected once, and 4.2% sits in the top ten. Sample: CD4+ or CD8+ T cells sorted from blood, taken in a trial of the OX40 agonist ivuxolimab. The receptors were sampled from an adult with an advanced solid tumor such as melanoma, head and neck, liver or kidney cancer.

The rearrangement links TRBV7-9 to TRBJ1-2, with 7 bases aligning to TRBD1. Looked up from germline, CDR1 is SEHNR and CDR2 is FQNEAQ (reference sequence). The CDR3 length is 16 residues. V trimming: 5 bases; J trimming: 6 bases; junction bases outside the gene matches: 15. The DNA for the CDR3 is TGTGCCAGCAGCACCTGGACAGGTTCCACTAGGGATGGCTACACCTTC. Translating it yields CASSTWTGSTRDGYTF.

In DNA form, the CDR3 reads TGTGCCAGCAGTTACTCGCCAGCCTACGAGCAGTACTTC. It specifies CASSYSPAYEQYF. This sequence joins TRBV6-5 and TRBJ2-7; D not certain. The CDR3 is 13 amino acids. Trimming left V 0 bases short and J 2 bases short, with 5 bases between. Germline CDR1 is MNHEY and CDR2 is SVGAGI.

The rearrangement uses TRBV6-5 and TRBJ1-2, with unresolved D. This CDR3 comprises 13 residues. Trimming shortened V by 2 bases and J by 3 bases, and 7 bases separated the two germline ends. Germline V gene sequence: CDR1 MNHEY, CDR2 SVGAGI. The CDR3 reads CASSYAYHYGYTF. CDR3 sequence (DNA): TGTGCCAGCAGTTACGCTTACCACTATGGCTACACCTTC.

This clone is labeled as medium-sized. The rearrangement uses TRBV6-5 and TRBJ1-5; the D gene is possibly TRBD1 (5 bases). Trimming removed 4 bases from V and 5 bases from J, with 12 bases in between. The CDR3 totals 14 residues. The V gene's germline CDR1 is MNHEY and CDR2 SVGAGI. As DNA, the CDR3 is TGTGCCAGCAGTTTGAGGGGAGGCTATCAGCCCCAGCATTTT. Protein: CASSLRGGYQPQHF.

The chain uses TRBV9 and TRBJ2-3, with no clear D. V was trimmed by 5 bases and J by 5 bases, leaving 12 bases between them. This CDR3 spans 13 amino acids. CDR1 SGDLS and CDR2 YYNGEE come from the germline V gene. The CDR3 loop reads CASSLLAEDTQYF. The CDR3 DNA reads as TGTGCCAGCAGTCTCCTTGCTGAAGATACGCAGTATTTT.

This clone was found once. This chain connects TRBV10-3 to TRBJ1-2; 10 positions agree with TRBD1. The CDR3 consists of 12 residues. V lost 10 bases and J lost 6; bases outside the gene matches: 5. Germline assignment: CDR1 ENHRY and CDR2 SYGVKD. The CDR3 DNA reads TGTGCCACCCAGGACAGGGGGAATGGCTACACCTTC. Its protein is CATQDRGNGYTF.

The rearrangement links TRBV4-1 to TRBJ1-2; no definite D call. V lost 3 bases and J 0 bases, leaving 11 bases between the germline ends. Germline V gives CDR1 MGHRA, CDR2 YSYEKL. There are 15 residues in the CDR3. CDR3 protein: CASSHPDGANYGYTF. The CDR3 region has the DNA TGCGCCAGCAGCCACCCGGACGGAGCTAACTATGGCTACACCTTC.

V is TRBV4-1 and J is TRBJ1-1; D gene ambiguous. The germline CDR1 and CDR2 sequences are MGHRA and YSYEKL. The V and J ends lost 3 bases and 6 bases respectively, with 14 bases between them. The CDR3 has 14 amino acids. Written as DNA, the CDR3 is TGCGCCAGCAGCCACCTAGCCGGGCCCGCTGAAGCTTTCTTT. Its translation: CASSHLAGPAEAFF.

V and J are TRBV28 and TRBJ1-1; D is perhaps TRBD1 (5 bases). The V end was cut by 8 bases, the J end by 4 bases, with 11 bases between. Germline CDR1 reads MDHEN; CDR2 reads SYDVKM. There are 12 residues in the CDR3. CDR3 nucleotides: TGTGCCAGCGGTGACAGCGGCACTGAAGCTTTCTTT. This codes for CASGDSGTEAFF. Full variable domain (remainder filled in from reference TRBV28 and TRBJ1-1): DVKVTQSSRYLVKRTGEKVFLECVQDMDHENMFWYRQDPGLGLRLIYFSYDVKMKEKGDIPEGYSVSREKKERFSLILESASTNQTSMYLCASGDSGTEAFFGQGTRLTVV.

V is TRBV18 and J is TRBJ2-7; D uncertain. Germline loops: CDR1 KGHSH, CDR2 LQKENI. Trimming took off 3 bases at V and 2 bases at J, with 17 bases between the two ends. There are 16 residues in the CDR3. Written as DNA, the CDR3 is TGTGCCAGCTCACCTGGGCCAGCCGTTGGGACCTACGAGCAGTACTTC. Translation: CASSPGPAVGTYEQYF.

This rearrangement joins TRBV9 to TRBJ2-3; D is undetermined. Germline lookup yields CDR1 SGDLS and CDR2 YYNGEE. The V gene lost 6 bases and the J gene lost 2 bases, with 16 bases spanning the gap. This CDR3 is 15 amino acids long. The CDR3 protein is CASTKDGSHTDTQYF. In DNA, the CDR3 is TGTGCCAGCACGAAGGATGGCAGCCACACAGATACGCAGTATTTT.

The chain is built from TRBV11-2 and TRBJ2-7, with TRBD2 identical over 12 bases. The CDR3 runs to 19 residues. Germline trimming cut 3 bases from V and 4 bases from J; bases unmatched to any gene: 16. CDR1 is SGHAT and CDR2 is FQNNGV in the germline V gene. The DNA of the CDR3 is TGTGCCAGCAGCTTCCCTCCCGGCCTAGCGGGGGGGCCTTGGTACGAGCAGTACGTC. Encoded protein: CASSFPPGLAGGPWYEQYV.

This CDR3 reads CASSYSFGSGELFF. CDR3 DNA: TGTGCCAGCAGTTACTCGTTTGGATCCGGGGAGCTGTTTTTT. The chain uses TRBV6-6 and TRBJ2-2; D ambiguous. V was pared by 0 bases and J by 6 bases, with 8 bases between. Germline CDR1 MNHNY, CDR2 SVGAGI (reference sequence). This CDR3 has 14 amino acids.

The chain uses TRBV28 and TRBJ2-4; D is uncertain. This CDR3 is built from 16 residues. Trimming stripped 5 bases from V and 1 base from J, with 15 bases between. Germline V gene sequence: CDR1 MDHEN, CDR2 SYDVKM. Here the CDR3 reads CASSLTLGGAKNIQYF. CDR3 nucleotides: TGTGCCAGCAGTCTGACACTTGGTGGGGCCAAAAACATTCAGTACTTC.

J is TRBJ1-1 and V is TRBV6-5, with TRBD1 matching 11 bases. V shed 2 bases and J 5 bases; nucleotides not matched to a gene: 4. CDR3 length equals 15 residues. Germline loops: CDR1 MNHEY, CDR2 SVGAGI. The CDR3 nucleotides are TGTGCCAGCAGTTACGGACAGGGGGCACGGACTGAAGCTTTCTTT. This sequence encodes CASSYGQGARTEAFF.

This chain uses TRBV27 with TRBJ1-2; 7 bases map to TRBD1. There are 14 residues in the CDR3. The germline V gene encodes CDR1 MNHEY and CDR2 SMNVEV (reference sequence). Trimming cost V 5 bases and J 5 bases; bases outside gene matches: 8. CDR3 sequence reads: CASSPAGGFYGYTF. CDR3 nucleotides: TGTGCCAGCAGTCCGGCAGGGGGATTTTATGGCTACACCTTC.

The gene calls are TRBV7-9 and TRBJ2-7; the D gene could be TRBD1 or TRBD2 (5 bases each). This CDR3 is built from 12 residues. Trimming took 7 bases from V and 6 from J, leaving 13 bases between them. Germline V gene lookup returns CDR1 SEHNR and CDR2 FQNEAQ (reference sequence). CDR3 DNA: TGTGCCAGCAACCCTATGGGGGTCGAGCAGTACTTC. This codes for CASNPMGVEQYF.

The J gene is TRBJ2-5, the V gene TRBV5-4, with 8 positions matching TRBD1. The junction had 12 bases not matched to a gene; V was cut back by 4 bases and J by 4 bases. The CDR3 runs 16 residues. The germline V gene has CDR1 SGHNT and CDR2 YYREEE (reference sequence). The CDR3 DNA reads TGTGCCAGCAGCGCGGACAGGGCTGAATCAGGAGAGACCCAGTACTTC. Protein sequence: CASSADRAESGETQYF.

The chain joins TRBV14 to TRBJ2-7; tentatively, D is TRBD1 or TRBD2 (5 bases each). In germline, CDR1 is SGHDN, CDR2 FVKESK. Trimming removed 7 bases at V and 3 bases at J, with 19 bases between. This CDR3 is 15 amino acids long. In DNA, the CDR3 is TGTGCCAGCACGTCTGGAGGACACCTATACTACGAGCAGTACGTC. It is translated as CASTSGGHLYYEQYV.

The chain has TRBV10-2 and TRBJ2-7; the match to TRBD2 covers 12 bases. The CDR3 spans 14 residues. Germline V gene data show CDR1 as WSHSY and CDR2 as SAAADI. Unmatched junction bases numbered 6, after V lost 6 bases and J lost 6 bases. The CDR3 nucleotides are TGCGCCAGCAGCCCGGGACTAGCGGGCTTCGAGCAGTACTTC. Residues: CASSPGLAGFEQYF.